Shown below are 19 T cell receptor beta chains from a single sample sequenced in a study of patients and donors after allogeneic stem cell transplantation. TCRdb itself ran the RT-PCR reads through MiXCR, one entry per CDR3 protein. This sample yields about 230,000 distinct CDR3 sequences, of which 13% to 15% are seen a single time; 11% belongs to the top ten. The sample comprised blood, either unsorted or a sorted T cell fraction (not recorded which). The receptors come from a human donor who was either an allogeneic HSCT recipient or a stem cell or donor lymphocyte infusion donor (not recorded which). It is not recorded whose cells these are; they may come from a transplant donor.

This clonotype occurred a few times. The chain's CDR3 is CASSLGLREGTQYF. The CDR3 DNA sequence: TGCGCCAGCAGCTTGGGGCTCCGTGAAGGGACCCAGTACTTC. V is TRBV5-1 and J is TRBJ2-5; D is unresolved. V was pared by 0 bases and J by 7 bases, with 13 bases between. CDR1 and CDR2 from the germline V gene are SGHRS and YFSETQ. The CDR3 spans 14 residues.

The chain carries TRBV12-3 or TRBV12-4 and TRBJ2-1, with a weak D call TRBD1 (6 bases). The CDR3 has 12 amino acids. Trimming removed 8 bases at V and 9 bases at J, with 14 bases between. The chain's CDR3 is CASQGLSAEQFF. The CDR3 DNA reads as TGTGCCAGCCAGGGGTTGTCCGCTGAGCAGTTCTTC.

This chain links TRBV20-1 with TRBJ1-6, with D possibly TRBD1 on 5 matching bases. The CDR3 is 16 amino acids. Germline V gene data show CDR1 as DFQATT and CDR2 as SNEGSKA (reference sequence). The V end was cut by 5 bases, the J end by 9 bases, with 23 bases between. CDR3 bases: TGCAGTGCTTCTGAGCCTGAGGGGTTCGGATTTTCACCCCTCCACTTT. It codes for CSASEPEGFGFSPLHF.

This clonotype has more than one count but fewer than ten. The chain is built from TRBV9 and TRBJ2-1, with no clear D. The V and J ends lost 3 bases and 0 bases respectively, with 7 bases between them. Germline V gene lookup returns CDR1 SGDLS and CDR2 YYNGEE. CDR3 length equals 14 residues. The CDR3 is CASSGTNSYNEQFF. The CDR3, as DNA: TGTGCCAGCAGCGGCACAAACTCCTACAATGAGCAGTTCTTC.

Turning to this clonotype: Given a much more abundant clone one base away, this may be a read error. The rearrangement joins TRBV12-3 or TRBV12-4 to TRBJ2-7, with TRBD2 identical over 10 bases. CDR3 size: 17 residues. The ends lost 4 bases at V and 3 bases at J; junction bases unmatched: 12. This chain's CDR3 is CASSSGTSAPGFYEQYF. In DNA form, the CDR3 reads TGTGCCAGCAGTTCCGGGACTAGCGCACCAGGGTTCTACGAGCAGTACTTC.

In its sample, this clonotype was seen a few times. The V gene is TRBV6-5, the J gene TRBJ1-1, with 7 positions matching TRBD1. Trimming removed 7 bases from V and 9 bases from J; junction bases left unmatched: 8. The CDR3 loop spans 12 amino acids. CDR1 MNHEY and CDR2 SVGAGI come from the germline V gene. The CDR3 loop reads CASTQRTGKAFF. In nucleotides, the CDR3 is TGTGCCAGCACTCAACGGACAGGAAAAGCTTTCTTT.

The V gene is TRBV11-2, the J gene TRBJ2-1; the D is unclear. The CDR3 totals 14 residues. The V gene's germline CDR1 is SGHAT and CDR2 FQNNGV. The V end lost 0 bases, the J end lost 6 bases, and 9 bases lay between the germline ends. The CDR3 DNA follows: TGTGCCAGCAGCTTAGATCTCTCGGGCAATGAGCAGTTCTTC. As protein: CASSLDLSGNEQFF.

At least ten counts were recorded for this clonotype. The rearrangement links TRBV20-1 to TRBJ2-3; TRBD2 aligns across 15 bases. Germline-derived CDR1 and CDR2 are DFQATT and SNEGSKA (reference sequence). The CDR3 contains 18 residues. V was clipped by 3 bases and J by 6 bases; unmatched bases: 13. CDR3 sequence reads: CSASPGLAGGPREDTQYF. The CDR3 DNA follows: TGCAGTGCTAGCCCCGGACTAGCGGGGGGGCCGAGGGAGGATACGCAGTATTTT.

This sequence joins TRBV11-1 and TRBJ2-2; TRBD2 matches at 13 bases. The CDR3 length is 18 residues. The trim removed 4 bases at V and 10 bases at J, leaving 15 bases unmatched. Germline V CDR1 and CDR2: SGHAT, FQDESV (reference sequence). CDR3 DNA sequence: TGTGCCAGCAGCTCAAGGGGACTAGCGGGACTATTTAAGGAGGAGCTGTTTTTT. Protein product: CASSSRGLAGLFKEELFF.

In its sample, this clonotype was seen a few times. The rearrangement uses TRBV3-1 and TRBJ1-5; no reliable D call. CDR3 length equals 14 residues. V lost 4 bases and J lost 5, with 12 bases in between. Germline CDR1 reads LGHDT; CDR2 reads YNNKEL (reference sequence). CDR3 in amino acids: CASSPEPRYQPQHF. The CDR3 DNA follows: TGTGCCAGCAGCCCAGAACCTAGGTATCAGCCCCAGCATTTT.

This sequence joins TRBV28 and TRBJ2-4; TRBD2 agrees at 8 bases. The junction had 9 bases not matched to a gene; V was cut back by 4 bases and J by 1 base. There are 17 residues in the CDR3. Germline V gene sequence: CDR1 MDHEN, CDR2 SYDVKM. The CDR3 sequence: CASSWDGLARAKNIQYF. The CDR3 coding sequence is TGTGCCAGCAGTTGGGACGGACTAGCCCGTGCCAAAAACATTCAGTACTTC.

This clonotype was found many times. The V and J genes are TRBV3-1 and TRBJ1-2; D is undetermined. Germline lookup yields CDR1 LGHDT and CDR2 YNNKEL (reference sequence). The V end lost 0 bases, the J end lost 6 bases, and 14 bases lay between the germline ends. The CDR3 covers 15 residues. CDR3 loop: CASSQDVGNINGYTF. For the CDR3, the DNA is TGTGCCAGCAGCCAAGATGTAGGAAACATTAATGGCTACACCTTC.

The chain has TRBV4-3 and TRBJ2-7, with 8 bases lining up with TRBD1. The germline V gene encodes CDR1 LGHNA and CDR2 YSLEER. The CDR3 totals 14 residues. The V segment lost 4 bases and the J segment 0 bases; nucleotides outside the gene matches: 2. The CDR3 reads CASSPDRVSYEQYF. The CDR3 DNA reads TGCGCCAGCAGCCCGGACAGGGTCTCCTACGAGCAGTACTTC.

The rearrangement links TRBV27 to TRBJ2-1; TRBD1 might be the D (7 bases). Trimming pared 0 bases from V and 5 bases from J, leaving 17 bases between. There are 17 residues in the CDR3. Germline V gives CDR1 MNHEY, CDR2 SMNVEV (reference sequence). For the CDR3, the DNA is TGTGCCAGCAGTTTATCGTTTGCCCAGGGGGGCAACAATGAGCAGTTCTTC. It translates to CASSLSFAQGGNNEQFF.

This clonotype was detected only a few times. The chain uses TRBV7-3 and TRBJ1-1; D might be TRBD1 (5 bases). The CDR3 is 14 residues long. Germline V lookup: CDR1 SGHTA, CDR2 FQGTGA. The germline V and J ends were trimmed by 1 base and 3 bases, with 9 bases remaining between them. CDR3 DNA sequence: TGTGCCAGCAGCTTAAACGGCAGGGACACTGAAGCTTTCTTT. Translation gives CASSLNGRDTEAFF.

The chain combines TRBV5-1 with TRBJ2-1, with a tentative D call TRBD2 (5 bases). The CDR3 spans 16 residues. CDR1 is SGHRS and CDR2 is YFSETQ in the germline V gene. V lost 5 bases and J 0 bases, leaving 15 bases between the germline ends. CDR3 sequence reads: CASSLLTGSSYNEQFF. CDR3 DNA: TGCGCCAGCAGTCTTCTAACGGGGAGCTCCTACAATGAGCAGTTCTTC.

The CDR3: CASSIGPSSYNEQFF. The CDR3 coding sequence is TGTGCCAGCAGCATCGGACCGAGCTCCTACAATGAGCAGTTCTTC. The rearrangement joins TRBV7-3 to TRBJ2-1, with D hard to call. Germline CDR1 is SGHTA and CDR2 is FQGTGA. There are 15 residues in the CDR3. Between the trimmed V and J ends, which lost 5 bases and 0 bases, there was a span of 11 bases.

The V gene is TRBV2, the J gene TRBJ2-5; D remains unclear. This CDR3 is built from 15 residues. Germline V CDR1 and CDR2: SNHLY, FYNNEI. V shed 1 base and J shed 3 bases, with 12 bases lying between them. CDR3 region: CASSEVGPYEETQYF. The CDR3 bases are TGTGCCAGCAGTGAAGTAGGACCCTACGAAGAGACCCAGTACTTC. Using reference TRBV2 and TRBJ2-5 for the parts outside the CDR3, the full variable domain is EPEVTQTPSHQVTQMGQEVILRCVPISNHLYFYWYRQILGQKVEFLVSFYNNEISEKSEIFDDQFSVERPDGSNFTLKIRSTKLEDSAMYFCASSEVGPYEETQYFGPGTRLLVL.

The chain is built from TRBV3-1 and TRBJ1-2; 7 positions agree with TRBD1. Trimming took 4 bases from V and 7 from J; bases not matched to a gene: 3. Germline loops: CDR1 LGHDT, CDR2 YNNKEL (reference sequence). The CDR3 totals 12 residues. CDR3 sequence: CASSRRDSGYTF. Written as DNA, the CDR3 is TGTGCCAGCAGCCGCAGGGACAGTGGCTACACCTTC.